This T cell receptor beta chain was sequenced for a study of blood T cell repertoires in COVID-19. As for the study in general: Acute and convalescent COVID-19 specimens originated in the United States, Italy and Spain. T cells, B-cell-depleted T cells, or PBMCs supplied cDNA or gDNA.

Original data processing: From reference gene primer amplification, estimates of nucleated cell counts were derived. Profiled with immunoSEQ multiplex PCR; TCRdb holds only in-frame clones, not every one. V and J calls plus clone size are reproduced from that table; the DNA served to infer D and trimming. The sample has about 340,000 clones, roughly 89% seen once; the top ten hold around 3.5%. This CDR3 comprises 14 residues. The germline V gene has CDR1 SNHLY and CDR2 FYNNEI. V was clipped by 5 bases and J by 4 bases; unmatched bases: 6. The specimen sequenced was peripheral blood. The rearrangement links TRBV2 to TRBJ1-2; 8 bases line up with TRBD1. This receptor was taken from a woman under 30 who had recovered from COVID-19. This chain's CDR3 is CASSRTGFGYGYTF. CDR3 sequence (DNA): TGTGCCAGCAGTCGGACAGGGTTTGGCTATGGCTACACCTTC.